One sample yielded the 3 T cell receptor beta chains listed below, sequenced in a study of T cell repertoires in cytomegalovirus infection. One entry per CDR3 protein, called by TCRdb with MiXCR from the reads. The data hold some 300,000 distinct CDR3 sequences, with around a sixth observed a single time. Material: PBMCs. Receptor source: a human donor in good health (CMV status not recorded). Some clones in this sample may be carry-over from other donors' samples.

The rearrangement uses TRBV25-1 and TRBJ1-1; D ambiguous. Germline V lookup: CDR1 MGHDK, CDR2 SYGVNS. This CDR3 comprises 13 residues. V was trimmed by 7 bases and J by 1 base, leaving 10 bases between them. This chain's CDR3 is CASTPGTNTEAFF. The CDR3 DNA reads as TGTGCCAGCACACCCGGCACGAACACTGAAGCTTTCTTT.

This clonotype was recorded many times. Here the CDR3 DNA reads TGTGCCAGCAGAGTGATGGGGGACAGGGGCGCGAGTGGCTACACCTTC. This gives the protein CASRVMGDRGASGYTF. V gene TRBV6-1 combines with J gene TRBJ1-2; 10 bases are shared with TRBD1. This CDR3 region has 16 residues. The J segment lost 7 bases and the V segment lost 6 bases, leaving 14 bases of the junction unmatched. Germline CDR1 reads MNHNS; CDR2 reads SASEGT.

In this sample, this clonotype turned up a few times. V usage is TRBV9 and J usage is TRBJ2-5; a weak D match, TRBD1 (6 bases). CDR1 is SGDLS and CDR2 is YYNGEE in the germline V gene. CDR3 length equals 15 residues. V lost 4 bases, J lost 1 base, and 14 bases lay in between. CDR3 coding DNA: TGTGCCAGCAGCAAGAGGGACACCAGCCAAGAGACCCAGTACTTC. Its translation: CASSKRDTSQETQYF.